Shown below are 15 T cell receptor beta chains from a single sample sequenced in a study of radiation and T cells in renal cell carcinoma. Time point given: blood 2 weeks post-SBRT. Treatment of the sample: 15 Gy SBRT to primary tumor, nephrectomy 4 weeks later. Repertoires were generated with immunoSEQ multiplex PCR, while TCRdb's copy carries only in-frame clones and drops some. This table has around 86,000 clones, 80% to 90% appearing once. The source material was blood, sampled from a patient whose treatment included radiotherapy and nephrectomy. All receptors come from a woman aged 50 to 60 with renal cell carcinoma.

The V call is TRBV5-1, the J call TRBJ2-1, with TRBD2 identical over 8 bases. Germline lookup yields CDR1 SGHRS and CDR2 YFSETQ. V lost 0 bases and J lost 8; bases outside the gene matches: 13. The CDR3 has 17 residues. This CDR3 is CASSLARLAGGRDEQFF. Written as DNA, the CDR3 is TGCGCCAGCAGCTTGGCCAGGCTAGCGGGCGGTCGGGATGAGCAGTTCTTC.

CDR3 coding DNA: TGTGCCAGCAGCCAACTCGGGGAGACCCAGTACTTC. It encodes CASSQLGETQYF. This chain connects TRBV14 to TRBJ2-5; D call uncertain. This CDR3 contains 12 residues. V lost 2 bases, J lost 5 bases, and 6 bases lay in between. CDR1 is SGHDN and CDR2 is FVKESK in the germline V gene.

The V call is TRBV5-1, the J call TRBJ2-1; D is possibly TRBD2 (6 bases). This CDR3 is 17 amino acids long. Trimming took off 4 bases at V and 0 bases at J, with 17 bases between the two ends. CDR1 is SGHRS and CDR2 is YFSETQ in the germline V gene. This chain's CDR3 is CASSPTAGLTSYNEQFF. For the CDR3, the DNA is TGCGCCAGCAGCCCCACAGCGGGTTTGACCTCCTACAATGAGCAGTTCTTC.

This clone was counted between two and nine times. This chain joins TRBV27 and TRBJ2-7, with D possibly being TRBD1 (6 bases). The CDR3 is 14 amino acids. The germline V and J ends were trimmed by 11 bases and 3 bases, with 20 bases remaining between them. Germline-derived CDR1 and CDR2 are MNHEY and SMNVEV (reference sequence). The CDR3 protein is CAPFVRGCVYEQYF. As DNA, the CDR3 is TGTGCCCCCTTTGTGAGGGGGTGTGTCTACGAGCAGTACTTC.

The chain couples TRBV6-5 to TRBJ2-7; D is ambiguous. The CDR3 sequence is 14 residues long. V dropped 0 bases and J dropped 5 bases, with 11 bases sitting between them. Per germline, CDR1 MNHEY and CDR2 SVGAGI. The CDR3 reads CASSYSMGSHEQYF. As DNA, the CDR3 is TGTGCCAGCAGTTACTCGATGGGGTCCCACGAGCAGTACTTC.

This chain links TRBV5-1 with TRBJ2-3; 8 positions match TRBD1. Germline CDR1 reads SGHRS; CDR2 reads YFSETQ. This CDR3 has 17 residues. The junction had 12 bases not matched to a gene; V was cut back by 4 bases and J by 2 bases. The CDR3 nucleotides are TGCGCCAGCAGCGAAAGTACAGGGGGTCCAATCACAGATACGCAGTATTTT. Amino acids: CASSESTGGPITDTQYF.

J is TRBJ1-5 and V is TRBV27; D remains ambiguous. The V gene lost 0 bases and the J gene lost 2 bases, with 8 bases spanning the gap. CDR1 and CDR2 from the germline V gene are MNHEY and SMNVEV (reference sequence). CDR3 length equals 15 residues. This CDR3 is CASSLSPRGNQPQHF. DNA of the CDR3: TGTGCCAGCAGTTTATCTCCAAGGGGCAATCAGCCCCAGCATTTT.

The gene calls are TRBV4-2 and TRBJ2-3; 10 bases agree with TRBD2. J gave up 5 bases and V 3 bases, and 8 bases lay outside the gene matches. The CDR3 consists of 16 residues. Per germline, CDR1 LGHNA and CDR2 YNFKEQ. CDR3 nucleotides: TGTGCCAGCAGCCAGGCTAGCGGGAGAGGGGAAGATACGCAGTATTTT. Its protein is CASSQASGRGEDTQYF.

The chain uses TRBV11-1 and TRBJ2-1; possible D gene TRBD2, 7 bases. The CDR3 is 15 residues long. The V gene lost 1 base and the J gene lost 6 bases, with 13 bases spanning the gap. The germline V gene encodes CDR1 SGHAT and CDR2 FQDESV (reference sequence). The DNA for the CDR3 is TGTGCCAGCAGCTTAGGAGGGGGGGGACCCAATGAGCAGTTCTTC. Amino acid sequence: CASSLGGGGPNEQFF.

The chain links TRBV19 to TRBJ2-1; D may be TRBD1 or TRBD2 (5 bases each). This CDR3 is 14 amino acids long. Trimming shortened V by 8 bases and J by 0 bases, and 11 bases separated the two germline ends. Germline V lookup: CDR1 LNHDA, CDR2 SQIVND (reference sequence). CDR3 amino acids: CASAPGSSYNEQFF. The CDR3 DNA is TGTGCCAGTGCCCCAGGGAGCTCCTACAATGAGCAGTTCTTC.

The CDR3 DNA follows: TGTGCCAGCAGCGGGACCGGGACAGGGGACACAGATACGCAGTATTTT. Translating it yields CASSGTGTGDTDTQYF. This rearrangement joins TRBV7-2 to TRBJ2-3, with TRBD1 identical over 10 bases. V was clipped by 5 bases and J by 2 bases; unmatched bases: 7. The CDR3 runs 16 residues. The germline V gene has CDR1 SGHTA and CDR2 FQGNSA.

The rearrangement links TRBV10-1 to TRBJ2-7; the D gene is possibly TRBD2 (5 bases). The CDR3 is 13 amino acids. CDR1 WNHNN and CDR2 SYGVQD come from the germline V gene (reference sequence). Trimming took off 5 bases at V and 3 bases at J, with 11 bases between the two ends. CDR3 sequence reads: CASSKSGDYEQYF. The CDR3 region has the DNA TGCGCCAGCAGTAAGAGCGGAGACTACGAGCAGTACTTC.

This clone has a handful of counts. The V gene is TRBV19, the J gene TRBJ2-7; 7 bases align to TRBD1. V trimming: 10 bases; J trimming: 2 bases; junction bases outside the gene matches: 2. Per the germline V gene, CDR1 is LNHDA and CDR2 is SQIVND (reference sequence). The CDR3 has 11 amino acids. CDR3 coding DNA: TGTGCCACGGGGACAGCCTACGAGCAGTACTTC. Protein product: CATGTAYEQYF.

This rearrangement joins TRBV5-4 to TRBJ2-1; D perhaps matches TRBD1 (5 bases). The germline CDR1 and CDR2 sequences are SGHNT and YYREEE (reference sequence). The CDR3 has 13 residues. V lost 4 bases, J lost 8 bases, and 13 bases lay in between. Here the CDR3 DNA reads TGTGCCAGCAGCCCACAGCTAGGGGATGAGCAGTTCTTC. Its protein product is CASSPQLGDEQFF. Full variable domain (rest looked up from reference TRBV5-4 and TRBJ2-1): ETGVTQSPTHLIKTRGQQVTLRCSSQSGHNTVSWYQQALGQGPQFIFQYYREEENGRGNFPPRFSGLQFPNYSSELNVNALELDDSALYLCASSPQLGDEQFFGPGTRLTVL.

V and J are TRBV2 and TRBJ2-3, with 11 bases matching TRBD2. Trimming cost V 6 bases and J 0 bases; bases outside gene matches: 5. The CDR3 loop spans 16 amino acids. Germline V gene lookup returns CDR1 SNHLY and CDR2 FYNNEI. The CDR3, as DNA: TGTGCCAGCAGACTTCTAGCGGGGGGTAGCACAGATACGCAGTATTTT. It translates to CASRLLAGGSTDTQYF.